This TCR beta chain was captured by sequencing in a study of human T cells and chemical hapten exposure. Study observations and caveats: Patch test score was positively correlated with the counts of TCRs that had expanded at PT1.

What the library attached to individual cDNA molecules were unique molecular identifiers. TCRdb recomputed calls from the RACE reads with MiXCR, one row per CDR3 protein. The sample lists around 80,000 distinct CDR3 sequences, less than 8% occurring once. Concerning this clonotype itself: Antigen: not known. A much more abundant neighbour one base away suggests this may be a read error. No conserved phenylalanine or tryptophan ends this CDR3, so it is likely a read error.

This sample's time point: patch test 2, 6 weeks after DPC sensitization. Treatment denoted: therapeutic diphenylcyclopropenone sensitization with weekly scalp DPC. Investigators collected blood before applying each patch test. Someone pulled total RNA out of unfractionated whole blood. V was pared by 8 bases and J by 7 bases, with 18 bases between. The CDR3 runs 13 residues. The material was whole blood, obtained in connection with sensitization to the hapten diphenylcyclopropenone (DPC). The TCR sequence derives from a woman in her twenties or thirties with alopecia areata. Some clones in this sample may be carry-over from other donors' samples. The genes are TRBV12-3 or TRBV12-4 and TRBJ2-7; the D is unclear. The CDR3: CASSRVEYGEQYL. The CDR3 nucleotides are TGTGCCAGCTCCCGGGTTGAGTATGGGGAGCAGTACTTA.